These 7 T cell receptor beta chains were all obtained from the same sample, sequenced in a study of cytomegalovirus exposure and HLA in healthy donors. Use of 60 Vbeta and 13 Jbeta primers characterized the PCR. The protocol was immunoSEQ multiplex PCR, while the TCRdb copy is restricted to in-frame clones and leaves out a portion. The sample has some 120,000 clones; about three quarters are singletons. Material: PBMCs. These receptors originate from a man aged 25-45 years in good health and CMV-seronegative.

The rearrangement links TRBV18 to TRBJ1-5; D unresolved. CDR3 length equals 14 residues. The germline CDR1 and CDR2 sequences are KGHSH and LQKENI. The V end was cut by 2 bases, the J end by 3 bases, with 8 bases between. For the CDR3, the DNA is TGTGCCAGCTCACCAGGGCGAGACAATCAGCCCCAGCATTTT. Protein: CASSPGRDNQPQHF.

This clone appeared a single time. A read error may account for a junction end that differs from germline. The rearrangement links TRBV5-1 to TRBJ2-1; possibly TRBD2 for D (5 bases). The CDR3 is made up of 14 amino acids. Germline values: CDR1 SGHRS, CDR2 YFSETQ. As DNA, the CDR3 is TGCGCCAGCAGCCCCGGGATCCCTTCCAATGAGCAGCTCTTC. The encoded protein is CASSPGIPSNEQLF.

The genes are TRBV28 and TRBJ2-5; tentatively, D is TRBD2 (6 bases). The CDR3 has 14 amino acids. Trimming stripped 3 bases from V and 5 bases from J, with 13 bases between. The germline V gene encodes CDR1 MDHEN and CDR2 SYDVKM. CDR3: CASSFYQGRETQYF. The CDR3 nucleotides are TGTGCCAGCAGTTTCTATCAAGGGAGGGAGACCCAGTACTTC.

This clone was observed once. The chain employs TRBV29-1 and TRBJ2-5; unclear D gene. The CDR3 has 15 amino acids. V shed 5 bases and J shed 2 bases, with 18 bases lying between them. CDR1 SQVTM and CDR2 ANQGSEA come from the germline V gene. CDR3: CSVTVRAFPQETQYF. The CDR3 nucleotides are TGCAGCGTTACGGTCCGCGCTTTCCCACAAGAGACCCAGTACTTC.

The chain is built from TRBV6-1 and TRBJ2-5; D ambiguous. There are 12 residues in the CDR3. Germline CDR1 is MNHNS and CDR2 is SASEGT. Trimming shortened V by 8 bases and J by 5 bases, and 12 bases separated the two germline ends. CDR3 sequence reads: CASRPARETQYF. CDR3 nucleotide sequence: TGTGCCAGCCGCCCGGCTAGGGAGACCCAGTACTTC.

The V call is TRBV18, the J call TRBJ2-2; 9 bases match TRBD1. J gave up 3 bases and V 2 bases, and 7 bases lay outside the gene matches. This CDR3 is built from 17 residues. The germline V gene has CDR1 KGHSH and CDR2 LQKENI. CDR3: CASSPVNRGQDTGELFF. The CDR3 region has the DNA TGTGCCAGCTCACCAGTCAACAGGGGGCAGGACACCGGGGAGCTGTTTTTT.

This chain uses TRBV2 with TRBJ2-1; 8 nucleotides line up with TRBD2. The CDR3 covers 14 residues. The trim removed 3 bases at V and 8 bases at J, leaving 6 bases unmatched. The germline CDR1 and CDR2 sequences are SNHLY and FYNNEI. This chain's CDR3 is CASSERGAVDEQFF. The CDR3 DNA reads as TGTGCCAGCAGTGAGCGGGGGGCAGTCGATGAGCAGTTCTTC. The full variable domain, completed using reference TRBV2 and TRBJ2-1, is EPEVTQTPSHQVTQMGQEVILRCVPISNHLYFYWYRQILGQKVEFLVSFYNNEISEKSEIFDDQFSVERPDGSNFTLKIRSTKLEDSAMYFCASSERGAVDEQFFGPGTRLTVL.